A selection of T cell receptor beta chains follows, all from one sample in a study of Ad26.COV2.S vaccination and SARS-CoV-2 variants. Sequencing was performed with immunoSEQ multiplex PCR; in TCRdb, only in-frame clones are kept and a portion is missing. Of 300,000 to 500,000 clones in the sample, more than 85% are singletons; the top ten hold about 3.6%. This sample comprised peripheral blood, obtained in a trial of Ad26.COV2.S vaccine versus placebo. These receptors all come from a person aged 18-65 years who received the Ad26.COV2.S COVID-19 vaccine or a placebo. Each CDR3 is given with its conserved first and last residue. D genes are given only for firm matches. Clone size appears in some rows only: once, few, many, or a class for an expanded clone.

>TRBJ2-2|TRBV19|.|.
CASRTGIFTGELFF
TGTGCCAGTAGAACAGGGATCTTCACCGGGGAGCTGTTTTTT
>TRBJ2-7|TRBV3-1/TRBV3-2|.|.
CASSQGALEIYEQYF
TGTGCCAGCAGCCAAGGGGCACTCGAGATTTACGAGCAGTACTTC
>TRBJ2-7|TRBV6-5|.|.
CASSQDRFYEQYF
TGTGCCAGCAGTCAGGACCGCTTCTACGAGCAGTACTTC
>TRBJ2-3|TRBV5-6|.|.
CASIPFGAGTDTQYF
TGTGCCAGCATCCCTTTCGGGGCGGGCACAGATACGCAGTATTTT
>TRBJ1-2|TRBV7-6|.|.
CASSLPGNYGYTF
TGTGCCAGCAGCTTACCCGGGAACTATGGCTACACCTTC
>TRBJ2-5|TRBV5-6|.|.
CASNYESRGMETQYF
TGTGCCAGCAACTATGAGTCTCGGGGGATGGAGACCCAGTACTTC
>TRBJ1-5|TRBV5-1|.|.
CASSLLGGNQPQHF
TGCGCCAGCAGCTTGCTGGGGGGTAATCAGCCCCAGCATTTT
>TRBJ1-4|TRBV6-5|.|.
CASSSIQGGEKLFF
TGTGCCAGCAGTTCTATTCAAGGGGGTGAAAAACTGTTTTTT
>TRBJ2-5|TRBV13|.|.
CASSPRRETQYF
TGTGCCAGCAGCCCCCGAAGGGAGACCCAGTACTTC
>TRBJ1-2|TRBV19|TRBD1|.
CASRPRDRGRGSYGYTF
TGTGCCAGTAGACCCCGGGACAGGGGGCGCGGGAGTTATGGCTACACCTTC
>TRBJ2-6|TRBV7-6|.|.
CASSFTPSGANVLTF
TGTGCCAGCAGCTTCACCCCCTCTGGGGCCAACGTCCTGACTTTC
>TRBJ1-4|TRBV6-5|.|.
CASRQQGFEKLFF
TGTGCCAGCAGACAACAGGGTTTTGAAAAACTGTTTTTT
>TRBJ2-5|TRBV11-2|.|.
CASSSTLGWETQYF
TGTGCCAGCAGTTCAACATTGGGTTGGGAGACCCAGTACTTC
>TRBJ2-2|TRBV24-1|.|.
CATSDPRANTGELFF
TGTGCCACCAGTGATCCGCGGGCGAACACCGGGGAGCTGTTTTTT
>TRBJ1-5|TRBV5-6|.|.
CASSLGDQPQHF
TGTGCCAGCAGCCTTGGGGATCAGCCCCAGCATTTT
>TRBJ1-2|TRBV14|.|.
CASSQRNSGSNDGYTF
TGTGCCAGCAGCCAAAGAAACTCAGGGTCGAATGATGGCTACACCTTC
>TRBJ2-7|TRBV27|.|once
CASSLRTPVKAEQYF
TGTGCCAGCAGTCTGCGGACGCCGGTAAAGGCCGAGCAGTACTTC
>TRBJ2-3|TRBV10-3|.|once
CAAHGTSTDTQYF
TGTGCCGCCCATGGGACATCTACAGATACGCAGTATTTT
>TRBJ2-1|TRBV5-8|TRBD2|.
CASSLGVAGGLLYNEQFF
TGTGCCAGCAGCTTGGGAGTAGCGGGGGGGCTCCTCTACAATGAGCAGTTCTTC
>TRBJ1-1|TRBV2|.|.
CASSEARTTNTEAFF
TGTGCCAGCAGTGAAGCACGGACAACGAACACTGAAGCTTTCTTT
>TRBJ2-6|TRBV11-2|TRBD1|.
CASSLVSGTALSGANVLTF
TGTGCCAGCAGCTTAGTGTCAGGGACAGCTCTCTCTGGGGCCAACGTCCTGACTTTC
>TRBJ1-6|TRBV27|.|few
CASSPYARAGAVSPLHF
TGTGCCAGCAGTCCGTACGCCAGGGCAGGAGCGGTTTCACCCCTCCACTTT
>TRBJ1-2|TRBV4-3|.|.
CASRGAGEGYTF
TGCGCCAGCCGGGGAGCGGGGGAAGGCTACACCTTC
>TRBJ2-5|TRBV5-6|.|.
CASSWDEETQYF
TGTGCCAGCAGCTGGGATGAGGAGACCCAGTACTTC
>TRBJ1-1|TRBV5-1|.|.
CASSLDYRAQISAEAFF
TGCGCCAGCAGCTTGGATTACAGGGCCCAAATATCGGCAGAAGCTTTCTTT
>TRBJ2-7|TRBV6-2/TRBV6-3|TRBD1|.
CASSYPGQTYEQYF
TGTGCCAGCAGTTACCCGGGACAGACCTACGAGCAGTACTTC
>TRBJ2-7|TRBV5-5|.|.
CASSLGPKGSYEQYF
TGTGCCAGCAGCTTAGGGCCAAAAGGTTCCTACGAGCAGTACTTC
>TRBJ2-2|TRBV5-1|.|.
CASSLGLNRGELFF
TGCGCCAGCAGCTTGGGGCTAAATCGCGGGGAGCTGTTTTTT
>TRBJ2-3|TRBV15|.|.
CATSRDRGTAITDTQYF
TGTGCCACCAGCAGAGATCGGGGGACGGCGATCACAGATACGCAGTATTTT
>TRBJ2-2|TRBV24-1|.|.
CATSDPGPGELFF
TGTGCCACCAGTGACCCAGGCCCCGGGGAGCTGTTTTTT
>TRBJ2-7|TRBV12-3/TRBV12-4|.|.
CASSADSSYEQYF
TGTGCCAGCAGCGCTGACAGTTCCTACGAGCAGTACTTC
>TRBJ1-1|TRBV19|TRBD1|.
CASSKMTGQNTEAFF
TGTGCCAGTAGTAAAATGACAGGGCAGAACACTGAAGCTTTCTTT
>TRBJ2-5|TRBV11-2|TRBD1|.
CASSLSPGTVQETQYF
TGTGCCAGCAGCTTAAGCCCCGGGACAGTACAAGAGACCCAGTACTTC
>TRBJ2-7|TRBV15|.|.
CATSLGGRRSSYEQYF
TGTGCCACCAGCCTAGGCGGCAGGCGGAGCTCCTACGAGCAGTACTTC
>TRBJ1-6|TRBV7-8|.|.
CASSLHNSPLHF
TGTGCCAGCAGCCTTCATAATTCACCCCTCCACTTT
>TRBJ2-2|TRBV2|.|.
CASSARVNTGELFF
TGTGCCAGCAGTGCAAGGGTGAACACCGGGGAGCTGTTTTTT
>TRBJ1-4|TRBV5-1|TRBD1|.
CASSSPTGTGGEKLFF
TGCGCCAGCAGCTCTCCTACCGGGACAGGCGGTGAAAAACTGTTTTTT
>TRBJ2-7|TRBV15|TRBD1|.
CATSAPGTGGEQYF
TGTGCCACCAGCGCACCCGGGACAGGGGGCGAGCAGTACTTC
>TRBJ1-5|TRBV19|.|few
CASSIGAGKGQPQHF
TGTGCCAGTAGTATAGGGGCCGGGAAAGGTCAGCCCCAGCATTTT
>TRBJ1-6|TRBV2|.|.
CASSVDGGGSPLHF
TGTGCCAGCAGTGTAGATGGGGGAGGTTCACCCCTCCACTTT
>TRBJ2-7|TRBV5-6|TRBD1|once
CASSLRQGRYEQYF
TGTGCCAGCAGCCTACGACAGGGTCGATACGAGCAGTACTTC
>TRBJ1-5|TRBV12-2|.|.
CASRSARDRECEPQHF
TGTGCAAGTCGCTCCGCCCGGGACAGGGAATGTGAGCCCCAGCATTTT
>TRBJ2-7|TRBV18|.|.
CASSPGDTAYEQYF
TGTGCCAGCTCACCAGGGGACACAGCCTACGAGCAGTACTTC
>TRBJ1-6|TRBV6-5|.|.
CASSYSTRNSPLHF
TGTGCCAGCAGTTACTCGACTCGGAATTCACCCCTCCACTTT
>TRBJ2-5|TRBV4-1|.|.
CASSRQPVETQYF
TGCGCCAGCAGCCGCCAGCCGGTGGAGACCCAGTACTTC
>TRBJ2-5|TRBV4-1|TRBD2|.
CASSRLAGETQYF
TGCGCCAGCAGCCGACTAGCTGGGGAGACCCAGTACTTC
>TRBJ2-5|TRBV5-1|.|once
CASSLVTRGETQYF
TGCGCCAGCAGCTTGGTGACTAGGGGGGAGACCCAGTACTTC
>TRBJ2-7|TRBV7-9|.|.
CASSFRSSYEQYF
TGTGCCAGCAGCTTCAGGAGCTCCTACGAGCAGTACTTC
>TRBJ1-6|TRBV5-1|.|.
CASSLGQLSYNSPLHF
TGCGCCAGCAGCTTGGGACAGCTCTCCTATAATTCACCCCTCCACTTT
>TRBJ1-6|TRBV28|TRBD1|.
CASSLGTRGPYYNSPLHF
TGTGCCAGCAGTTTAGGGACAAGGGGGCCCTACTATAATTCACCCCTCCACTTT
>TRBJ2-5|TRBV7-2|TRBD1|.
CASSADREETQYF
TGTGCCAGCAGCGCAGACAGGGAGGAGACCCAGTACTTC
>TRBJ1-1|TRBV5-1|.|.
CASSLDVRGSGTEAFF
TGCGCCAGCAGCTTGGATGTTAGGGGCTCGGGCACTGAAGCTTTCTTT
>TRBJ1-1|TRBV18|.|.
CASSPPKAGGSTEAFF
TGTGCCAGCTCACCACCGAAGGCAGGAGGGAGCACTGAAGCTTTCTTT